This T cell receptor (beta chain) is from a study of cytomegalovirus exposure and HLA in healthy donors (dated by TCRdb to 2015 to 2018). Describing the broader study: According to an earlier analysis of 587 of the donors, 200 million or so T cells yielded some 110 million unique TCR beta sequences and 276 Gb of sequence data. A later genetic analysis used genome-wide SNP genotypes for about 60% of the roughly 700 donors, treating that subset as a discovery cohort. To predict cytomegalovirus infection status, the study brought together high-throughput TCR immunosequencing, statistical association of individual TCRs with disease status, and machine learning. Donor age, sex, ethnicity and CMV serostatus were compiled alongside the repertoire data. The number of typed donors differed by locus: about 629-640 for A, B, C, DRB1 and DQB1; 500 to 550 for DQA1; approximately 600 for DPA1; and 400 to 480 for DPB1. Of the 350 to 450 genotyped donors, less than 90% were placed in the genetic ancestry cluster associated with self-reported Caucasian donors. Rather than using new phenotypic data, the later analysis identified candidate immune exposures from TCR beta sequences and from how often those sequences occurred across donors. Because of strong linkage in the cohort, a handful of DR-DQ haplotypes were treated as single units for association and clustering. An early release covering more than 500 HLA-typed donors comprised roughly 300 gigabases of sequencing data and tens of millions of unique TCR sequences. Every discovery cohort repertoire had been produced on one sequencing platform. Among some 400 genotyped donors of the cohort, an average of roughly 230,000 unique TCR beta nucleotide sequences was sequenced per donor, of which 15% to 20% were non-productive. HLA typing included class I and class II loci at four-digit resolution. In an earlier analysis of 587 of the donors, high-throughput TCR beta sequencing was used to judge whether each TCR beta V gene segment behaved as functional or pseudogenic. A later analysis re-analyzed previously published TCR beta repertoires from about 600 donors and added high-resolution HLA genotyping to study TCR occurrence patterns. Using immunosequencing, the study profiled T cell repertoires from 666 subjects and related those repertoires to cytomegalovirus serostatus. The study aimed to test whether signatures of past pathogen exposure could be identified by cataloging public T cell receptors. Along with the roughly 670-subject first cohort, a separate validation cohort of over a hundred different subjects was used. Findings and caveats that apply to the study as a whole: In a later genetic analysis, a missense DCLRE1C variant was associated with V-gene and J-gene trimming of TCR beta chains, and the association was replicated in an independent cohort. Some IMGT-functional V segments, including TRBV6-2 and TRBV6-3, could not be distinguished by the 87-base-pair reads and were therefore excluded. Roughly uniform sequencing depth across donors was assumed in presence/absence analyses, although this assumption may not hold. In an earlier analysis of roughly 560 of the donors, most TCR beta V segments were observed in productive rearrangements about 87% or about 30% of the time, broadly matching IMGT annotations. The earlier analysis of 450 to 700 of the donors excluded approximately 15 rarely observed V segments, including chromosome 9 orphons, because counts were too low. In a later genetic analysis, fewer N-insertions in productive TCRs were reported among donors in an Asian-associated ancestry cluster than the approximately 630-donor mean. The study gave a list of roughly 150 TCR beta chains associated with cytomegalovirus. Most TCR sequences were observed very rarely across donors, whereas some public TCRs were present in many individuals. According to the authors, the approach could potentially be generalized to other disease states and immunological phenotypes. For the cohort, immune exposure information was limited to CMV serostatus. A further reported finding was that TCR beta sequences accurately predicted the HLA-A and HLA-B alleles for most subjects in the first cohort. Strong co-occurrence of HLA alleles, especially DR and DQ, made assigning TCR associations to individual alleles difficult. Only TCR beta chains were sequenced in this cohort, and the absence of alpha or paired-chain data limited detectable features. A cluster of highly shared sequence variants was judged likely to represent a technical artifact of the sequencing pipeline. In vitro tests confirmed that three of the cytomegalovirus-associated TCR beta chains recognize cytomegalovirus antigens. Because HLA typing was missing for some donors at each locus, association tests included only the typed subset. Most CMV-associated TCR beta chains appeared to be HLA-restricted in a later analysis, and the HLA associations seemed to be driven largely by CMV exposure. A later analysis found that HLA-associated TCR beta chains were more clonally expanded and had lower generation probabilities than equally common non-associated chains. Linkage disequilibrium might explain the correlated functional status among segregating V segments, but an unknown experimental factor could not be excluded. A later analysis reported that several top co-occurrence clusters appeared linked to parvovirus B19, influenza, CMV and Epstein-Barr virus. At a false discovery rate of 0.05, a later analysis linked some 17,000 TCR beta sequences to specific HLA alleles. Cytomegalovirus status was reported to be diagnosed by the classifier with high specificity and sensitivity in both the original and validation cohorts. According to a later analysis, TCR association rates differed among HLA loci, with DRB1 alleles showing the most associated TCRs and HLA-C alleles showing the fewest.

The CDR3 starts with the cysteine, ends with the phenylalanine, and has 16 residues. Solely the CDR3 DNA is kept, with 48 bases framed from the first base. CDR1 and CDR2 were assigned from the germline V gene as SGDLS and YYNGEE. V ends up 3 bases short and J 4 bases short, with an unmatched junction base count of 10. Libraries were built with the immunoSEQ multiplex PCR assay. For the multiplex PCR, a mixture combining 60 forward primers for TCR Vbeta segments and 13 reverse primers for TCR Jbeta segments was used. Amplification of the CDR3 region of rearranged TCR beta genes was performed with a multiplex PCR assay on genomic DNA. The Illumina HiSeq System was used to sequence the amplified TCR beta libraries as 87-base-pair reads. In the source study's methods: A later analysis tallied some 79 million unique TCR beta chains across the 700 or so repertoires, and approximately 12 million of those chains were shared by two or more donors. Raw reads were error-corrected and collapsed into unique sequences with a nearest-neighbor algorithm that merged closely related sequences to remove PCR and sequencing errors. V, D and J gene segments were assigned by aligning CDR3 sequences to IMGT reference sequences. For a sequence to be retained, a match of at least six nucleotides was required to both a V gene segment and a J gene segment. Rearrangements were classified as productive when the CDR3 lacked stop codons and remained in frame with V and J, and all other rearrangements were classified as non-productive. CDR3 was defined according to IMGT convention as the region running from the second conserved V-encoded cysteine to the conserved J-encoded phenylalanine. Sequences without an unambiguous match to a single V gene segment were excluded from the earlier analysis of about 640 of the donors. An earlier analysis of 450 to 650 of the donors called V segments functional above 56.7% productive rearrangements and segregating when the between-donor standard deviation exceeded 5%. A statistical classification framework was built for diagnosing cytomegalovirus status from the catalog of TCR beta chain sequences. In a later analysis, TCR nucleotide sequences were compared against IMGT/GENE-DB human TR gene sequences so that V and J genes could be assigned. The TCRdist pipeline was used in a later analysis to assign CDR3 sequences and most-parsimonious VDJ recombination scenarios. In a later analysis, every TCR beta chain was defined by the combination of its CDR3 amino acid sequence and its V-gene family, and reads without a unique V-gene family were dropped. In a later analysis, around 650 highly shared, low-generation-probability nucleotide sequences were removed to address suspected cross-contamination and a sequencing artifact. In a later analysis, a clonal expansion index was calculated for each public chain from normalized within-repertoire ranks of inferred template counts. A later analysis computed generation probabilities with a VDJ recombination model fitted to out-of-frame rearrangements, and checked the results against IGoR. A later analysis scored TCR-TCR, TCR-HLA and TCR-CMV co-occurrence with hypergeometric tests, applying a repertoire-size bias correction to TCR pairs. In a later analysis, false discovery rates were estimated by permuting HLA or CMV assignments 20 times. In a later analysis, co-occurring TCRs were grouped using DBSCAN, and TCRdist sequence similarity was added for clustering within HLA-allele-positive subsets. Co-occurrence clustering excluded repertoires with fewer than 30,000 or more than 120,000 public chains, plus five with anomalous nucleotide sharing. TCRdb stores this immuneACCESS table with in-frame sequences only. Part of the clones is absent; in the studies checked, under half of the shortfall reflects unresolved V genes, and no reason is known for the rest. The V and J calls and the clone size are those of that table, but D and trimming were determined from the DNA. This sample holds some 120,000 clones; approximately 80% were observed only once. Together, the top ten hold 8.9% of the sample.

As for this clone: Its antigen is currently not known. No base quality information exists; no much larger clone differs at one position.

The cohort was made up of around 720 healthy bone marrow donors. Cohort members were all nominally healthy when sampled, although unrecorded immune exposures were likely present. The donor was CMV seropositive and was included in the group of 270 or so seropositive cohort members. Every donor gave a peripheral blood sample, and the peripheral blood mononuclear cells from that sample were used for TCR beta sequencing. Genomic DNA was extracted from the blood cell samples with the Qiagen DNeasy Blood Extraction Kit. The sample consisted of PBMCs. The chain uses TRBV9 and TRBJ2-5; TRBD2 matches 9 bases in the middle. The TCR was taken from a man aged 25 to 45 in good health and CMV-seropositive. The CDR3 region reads CASSASGTSFGETQYF. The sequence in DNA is TGTGCCAGCAGCGCCTCCGGGACTAGCTTCGGAGAGACCCAGTACTTC.